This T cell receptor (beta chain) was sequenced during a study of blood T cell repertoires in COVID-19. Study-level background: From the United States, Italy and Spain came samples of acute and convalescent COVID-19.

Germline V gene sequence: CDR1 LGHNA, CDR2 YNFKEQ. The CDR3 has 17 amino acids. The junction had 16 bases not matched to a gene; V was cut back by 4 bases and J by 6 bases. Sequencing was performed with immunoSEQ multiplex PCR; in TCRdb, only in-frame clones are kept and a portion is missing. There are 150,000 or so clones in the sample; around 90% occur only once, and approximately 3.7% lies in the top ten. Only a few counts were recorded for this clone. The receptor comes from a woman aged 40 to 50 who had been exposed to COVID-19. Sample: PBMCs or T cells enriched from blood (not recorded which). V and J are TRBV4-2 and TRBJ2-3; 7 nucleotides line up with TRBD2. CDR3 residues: CASSPALNRGETDTQYF. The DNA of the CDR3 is TGTGCCAGCAGCCCTGCCCTCAATCGGGGGGAAACCGATACGCAGTATTTT.